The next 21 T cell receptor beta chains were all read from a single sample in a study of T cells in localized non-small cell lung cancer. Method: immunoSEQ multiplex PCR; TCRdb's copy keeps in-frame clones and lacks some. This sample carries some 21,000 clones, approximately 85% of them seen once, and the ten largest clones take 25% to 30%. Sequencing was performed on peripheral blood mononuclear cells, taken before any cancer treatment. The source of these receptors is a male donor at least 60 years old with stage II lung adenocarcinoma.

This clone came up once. The CDR3 DNA is TGTGCCAGTAGCCGGACAGGCTCGTGGGGCTACACCTTC. Its translation is CASSRTGSWGYTF. The chain carries TRBV19 and TRBJ1-2, with 7 bases that match TRBD1. Germline V lookup: CDR1 LNHDA, CDR2 SQIVND (reference sequence). J was trimmed by 8 bases and V by 6 bases; bases with no gene match: 9. This CDR3 region has 13 residues.

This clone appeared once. This CDR3 reads CASRYIAGVSYNEQFF. In DNA form, the CDR3 reads TGTGCCAGCAGATATATAGCGGGAGTCTCCTACAATGAGCAGTTCTTC. This sequence joins TRBV28 and TRBJ2-1; 9 bases fit TRBD2. The CDR3 has 16 amino acids. V was clipped by 6 bases and J by 0 bases; unmatched bases: 6. CDR1 MDHEN and CDR2 SYDVKM come from the germline V gene.

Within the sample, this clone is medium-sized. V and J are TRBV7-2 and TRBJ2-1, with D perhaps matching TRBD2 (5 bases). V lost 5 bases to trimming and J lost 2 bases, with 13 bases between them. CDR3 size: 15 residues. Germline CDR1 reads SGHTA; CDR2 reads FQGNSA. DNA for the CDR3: TGTGCCAGCAGCCACGAGCTAGCACCCTACAATGAGCAGTTCTTC. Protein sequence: CASSHELAPYNEQFF.

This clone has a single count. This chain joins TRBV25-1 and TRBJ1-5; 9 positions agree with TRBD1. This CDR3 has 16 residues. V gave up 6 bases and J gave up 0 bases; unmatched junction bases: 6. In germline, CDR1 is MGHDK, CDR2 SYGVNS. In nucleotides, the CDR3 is TGTGCCAGCAGACGAGGGACAGGGTATAGCAATCAGCCCCAGCATTTT. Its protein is CASRRGTGYSNQPQHF.

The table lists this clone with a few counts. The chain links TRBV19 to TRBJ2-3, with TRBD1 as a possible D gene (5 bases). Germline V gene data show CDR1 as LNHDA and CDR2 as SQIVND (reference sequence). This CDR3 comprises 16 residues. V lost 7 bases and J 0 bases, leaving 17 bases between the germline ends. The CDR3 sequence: CASKKQESLSTDTQYF. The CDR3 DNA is TGTGCCAGTAAAAAACAGGAGTCCCTAAGCACAGATACGCAGTATTTT.

As DNA, the CDR3 is TGTGCCAGCAGCACCCCCTCGAGGGAGGATCAGAACACTGAAGCTTTCTTT. It specifies CASSTPSREDQNTEAFF. The rearrangement links TRBV21-1 to TRBJ1-1. TRBV21-1 is a recognized pseudogene. The CDR3 runs 17 residues.

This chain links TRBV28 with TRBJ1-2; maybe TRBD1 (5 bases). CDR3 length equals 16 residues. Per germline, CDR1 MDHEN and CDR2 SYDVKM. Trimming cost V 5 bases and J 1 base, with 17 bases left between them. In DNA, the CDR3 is TGTGCCAGCAGTCCCGCGGGGCGGATCAATAACTATGGCTACACCTTC. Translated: CASSPAGRINNYGYTF.

CDR3 DNA: TGTGCCAGCAGCTTAGCGGACAGGGAGGGCTATGGCTACACCTTC. Its translation is CASSLADREGYGYTF. The V call is TRBV7-9, the J call TRBJ1-2, with TRBD1 matching over 8 bases. With 0 bases clipped from V and 4 bases from J, the junction kept 4 bases outside the gene matches. In germline, CDR1 is SEHNR, CDR2 FQNEAQ (reference sequence). The CDR3 spans 15 residues.

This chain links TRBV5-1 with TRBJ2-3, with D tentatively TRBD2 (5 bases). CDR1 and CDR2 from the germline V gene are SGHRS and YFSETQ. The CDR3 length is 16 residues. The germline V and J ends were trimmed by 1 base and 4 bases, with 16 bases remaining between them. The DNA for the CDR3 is TGCGCCAGCAGCTTGCACCCTGGCGGGTCCGCAGATACGCAGTATTTT. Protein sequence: CASSLHPGGSADTQYF.

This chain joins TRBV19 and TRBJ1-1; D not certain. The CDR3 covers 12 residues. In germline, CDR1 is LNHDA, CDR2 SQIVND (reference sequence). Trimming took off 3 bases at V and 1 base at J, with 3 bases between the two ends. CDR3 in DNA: TGTGCCAGTAGTATCAGGAACACTGAAGCTTTCTTT. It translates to CASSIRNTEAFF.

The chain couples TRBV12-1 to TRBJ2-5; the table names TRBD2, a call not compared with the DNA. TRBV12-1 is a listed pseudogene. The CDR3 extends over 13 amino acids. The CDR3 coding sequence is TGTGCCAGCCCAGGAACTAGCCGGGGGACCCAGTACTTC. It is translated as CASPGTSRGTQYF.

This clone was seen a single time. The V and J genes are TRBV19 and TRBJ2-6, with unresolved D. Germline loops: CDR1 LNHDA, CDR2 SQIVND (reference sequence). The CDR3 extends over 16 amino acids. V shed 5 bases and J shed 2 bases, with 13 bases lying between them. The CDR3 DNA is TGTGCCAGTAGTTCGCCAGCCTGGCCTGGGGCCAACGTCCTGACTTTC. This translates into CASSSPAWPGANVLTF.

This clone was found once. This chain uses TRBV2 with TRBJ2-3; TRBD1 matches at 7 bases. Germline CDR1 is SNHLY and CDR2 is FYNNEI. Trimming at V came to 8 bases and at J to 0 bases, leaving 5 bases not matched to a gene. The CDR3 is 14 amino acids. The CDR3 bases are TGTGCCAGCGGCAGGGACAGAAGCACAGATACGCAGTATTTT. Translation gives CASGRDRSTDTQYF.

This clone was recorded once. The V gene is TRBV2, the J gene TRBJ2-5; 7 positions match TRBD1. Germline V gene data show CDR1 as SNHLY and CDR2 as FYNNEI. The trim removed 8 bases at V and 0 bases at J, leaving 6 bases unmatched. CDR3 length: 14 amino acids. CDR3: CASRTGWYQETQYF. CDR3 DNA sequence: TGTGCCAGCCGGACAGGATGGTACCAAGAGACCCAGTACTTC.

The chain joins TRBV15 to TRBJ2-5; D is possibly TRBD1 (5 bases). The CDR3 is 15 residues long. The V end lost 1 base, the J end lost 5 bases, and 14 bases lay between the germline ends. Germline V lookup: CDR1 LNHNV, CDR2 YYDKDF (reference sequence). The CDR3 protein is CATSRGQSKGETQYF. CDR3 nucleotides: TGTGCCACCAGCAGAGGGCAGTCCAAGGGGGAGACCCAGTACTTC.

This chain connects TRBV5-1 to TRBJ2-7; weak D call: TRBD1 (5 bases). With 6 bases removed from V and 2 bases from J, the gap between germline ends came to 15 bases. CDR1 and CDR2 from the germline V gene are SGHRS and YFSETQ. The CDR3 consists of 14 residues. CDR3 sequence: CASNGFDRPYEQYF. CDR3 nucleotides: TGCGCCAGCAACGGGTTCGACAGACCCTACGAGCAGTACTTC.

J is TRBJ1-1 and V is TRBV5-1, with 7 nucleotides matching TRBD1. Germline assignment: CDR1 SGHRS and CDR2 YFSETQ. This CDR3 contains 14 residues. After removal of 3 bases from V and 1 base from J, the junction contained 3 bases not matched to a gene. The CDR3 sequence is CASSSGQPNTEAFF. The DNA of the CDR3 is TGCGCCAGCAGCTCGGGACAGCCGAACACTGAAGCTTTCTTT.

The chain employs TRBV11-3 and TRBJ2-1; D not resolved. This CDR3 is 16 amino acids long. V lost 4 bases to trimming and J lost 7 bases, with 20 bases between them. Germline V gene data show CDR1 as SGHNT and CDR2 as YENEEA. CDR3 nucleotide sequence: TGTGCCAGCAGCTCGCAGGCATGGGCGACTTCGAATGAGCAGTTCTTC. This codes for CASSSQAWATSNEQFF.

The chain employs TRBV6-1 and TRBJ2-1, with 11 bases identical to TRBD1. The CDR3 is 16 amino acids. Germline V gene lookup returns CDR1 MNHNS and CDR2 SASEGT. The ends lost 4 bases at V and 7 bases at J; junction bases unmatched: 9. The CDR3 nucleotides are TGTGCCAGCAGTGTGACCGGGACAGGGGGTGTAAATGAGCAGTTCTTC. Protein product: CASSVTGTGGVNEQFF.

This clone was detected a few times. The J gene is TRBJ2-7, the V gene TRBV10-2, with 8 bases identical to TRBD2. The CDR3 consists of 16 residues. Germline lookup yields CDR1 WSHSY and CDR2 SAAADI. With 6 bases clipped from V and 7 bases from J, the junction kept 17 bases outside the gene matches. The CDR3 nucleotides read TGCGCCAGCAGCCCGGGGGGGGGACTTCCCGGGTTTGAGCAGTACTTC. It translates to CASSPGGGLPGFEQYF.

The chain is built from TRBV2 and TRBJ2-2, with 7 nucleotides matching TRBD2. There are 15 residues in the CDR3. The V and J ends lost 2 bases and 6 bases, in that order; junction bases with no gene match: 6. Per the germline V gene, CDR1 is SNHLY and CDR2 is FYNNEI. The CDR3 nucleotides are TGTGCCAGCAGTGAACTGCGGGAGCCTCCCGGGGAGCTGTTTTTT. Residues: CASSELREPPGELFF.